This T cell receptor beta chain appears in the sequencing data of a study of human CD8 memory T cell subsets. The CDR3 totals 12 residues. Germline V gene lookup returns CDR1 MNHEY and CDR2 SVGEGT. Germline trimming cut 5 bases from V and 15 bases from J; bases unmatched to any gene: 10. UMI-labeled 5' RACE yielded the TCR beta libraries. A single record per CDR3 protein comes from TCRdb applying MiXCR to the 5' RACE reads. The table includes 7,300 or so distinct CDR3 sequences, 3.9% detected once. This clonotype was counted many times. Sequenced input: CD8+ T cells from PBMCs. The sequence came from a human donor in good health. The J gene is TRBJ2-1, the V gene TRBV6-2 or TRBV6-3; TRBD2 agrees at 7 bases. The CDR3 DNA reads as TGTGCCAGCAGTGCCTACAAGCGGGATCTGTTCTTC. Protein product: CASSAYKRDLFF.